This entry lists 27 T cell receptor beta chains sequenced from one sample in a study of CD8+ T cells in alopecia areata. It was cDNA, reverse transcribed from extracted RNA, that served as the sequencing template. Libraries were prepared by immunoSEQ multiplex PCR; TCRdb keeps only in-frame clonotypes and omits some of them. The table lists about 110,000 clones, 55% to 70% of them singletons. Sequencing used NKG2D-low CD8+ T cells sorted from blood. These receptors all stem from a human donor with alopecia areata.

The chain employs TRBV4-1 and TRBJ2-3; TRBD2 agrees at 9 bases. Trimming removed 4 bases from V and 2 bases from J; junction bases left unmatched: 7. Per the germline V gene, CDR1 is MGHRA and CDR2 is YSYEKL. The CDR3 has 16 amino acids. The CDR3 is CASSLPSGASTDTQYF. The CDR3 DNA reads TGCGCCAGCAGCCTCCCTAGCGGGGCCTCCACAGATACGCAGTATTTT.

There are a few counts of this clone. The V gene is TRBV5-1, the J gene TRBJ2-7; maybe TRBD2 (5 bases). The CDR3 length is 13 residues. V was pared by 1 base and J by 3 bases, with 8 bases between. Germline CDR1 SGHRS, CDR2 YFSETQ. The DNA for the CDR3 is TGCGCCAGCAGCTTGCGGGGTATCTACGAGCAGTACTTC. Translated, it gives CASSLRGIYEQYF.

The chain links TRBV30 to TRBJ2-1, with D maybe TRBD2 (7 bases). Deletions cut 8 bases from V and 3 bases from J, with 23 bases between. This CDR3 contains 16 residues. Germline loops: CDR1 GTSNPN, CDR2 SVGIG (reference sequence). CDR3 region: CASSGEQGGLYNEQFF. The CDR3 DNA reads TGTGCCAGTAGTGGGGAACAGGGAGGGCTCTACAATGAGCAGTTCTTC.

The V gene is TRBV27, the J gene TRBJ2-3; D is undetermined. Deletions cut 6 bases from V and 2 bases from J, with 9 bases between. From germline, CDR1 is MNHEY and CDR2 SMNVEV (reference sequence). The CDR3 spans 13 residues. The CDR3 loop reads CASRGENTDTQYF. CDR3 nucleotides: TGTGCCAGCAGGGGCGAAAACACAGATACGCAGTATTTT.

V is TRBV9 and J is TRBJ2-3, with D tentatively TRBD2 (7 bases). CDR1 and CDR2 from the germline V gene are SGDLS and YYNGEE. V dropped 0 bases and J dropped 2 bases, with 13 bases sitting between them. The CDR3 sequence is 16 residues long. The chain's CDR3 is CASSVEGGGLTDTQYF. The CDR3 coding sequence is TGTGCCAGCAGCGTAGAAGGGGGGGGCCTCACAGATACGCAGTATTTT. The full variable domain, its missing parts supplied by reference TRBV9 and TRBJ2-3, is DSGVTQTPKHLITATGQRVTLRCSPRSGDLSVYWYQQSLDQGLQFLIQYYNGEERAKGNILERFSAQQFPDLHSELNLSSLELGDSALYFCASSVEGGGLTDTQYFGPGTRLTVL.

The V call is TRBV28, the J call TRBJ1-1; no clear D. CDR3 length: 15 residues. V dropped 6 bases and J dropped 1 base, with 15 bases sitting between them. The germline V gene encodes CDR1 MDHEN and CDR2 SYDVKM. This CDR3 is CASSSTEKWNTEAFF. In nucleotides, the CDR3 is TGTGCCAGCAGCTCCACGGAAAAATGGAACACTGAAGCTTTCTTT.

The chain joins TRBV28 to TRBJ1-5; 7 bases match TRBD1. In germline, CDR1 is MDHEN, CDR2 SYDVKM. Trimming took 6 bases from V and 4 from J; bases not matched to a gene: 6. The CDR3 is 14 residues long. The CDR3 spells CASSHGTENQPQHF. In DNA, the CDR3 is TGTGCCAGCAGCCACGGGACAGAGAATCAGCCCCAGCATTTT.

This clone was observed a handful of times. This chain's CDR3 is CSVAGGSGLNEQFF. The CDR3 bases are TGCAGCGTTGCCGGGGGCTCGGGATTGAATGAGCAGTTCTTC. The rearrangement links TRBV29-1 to TRBJ2-1; D possibly matches TRBD1 or TRBD2 (6 bases each). The CDR3 has 14 amino acids. V lost 4 bases, J lost 7 bases, and 17 bases lay in between. Germline CDR1 is SQVTM and CDR2 is ANQGSEA.

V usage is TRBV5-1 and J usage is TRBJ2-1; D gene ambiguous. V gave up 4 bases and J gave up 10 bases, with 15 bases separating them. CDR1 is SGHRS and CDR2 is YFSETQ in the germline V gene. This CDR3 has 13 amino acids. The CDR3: CASSPQSSSEQFF. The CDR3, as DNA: TGCGCCAGCAGCCCCCAGTCCTCATCAGAGCAGTTCTTC.

CDR3 protein: CASSLDGSLEETQYF. In DNA form, the CDR3 reads TGTGCCAGCAGTTTAGATGGGAGTTTGGAAGAGACCCAGTACTTC. The V gene is TRBV27, the J gene TRBJ2-5; D is perhaps TRBD2 (5 bases). V was shortened by 2 bases and J by 3 bases, with 13 bases between the two germline ends. The CDR3 is 15 amino acids. Germline V gives CDR1 MNHEY, CDR2 SMNVEV (reference sequence).

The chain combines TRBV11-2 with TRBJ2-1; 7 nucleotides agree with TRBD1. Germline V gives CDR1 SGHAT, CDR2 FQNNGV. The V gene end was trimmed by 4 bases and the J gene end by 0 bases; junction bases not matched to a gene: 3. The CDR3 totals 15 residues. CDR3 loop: CASSSDRLSYNEQFF. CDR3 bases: TGTGCCAGCAGCTCGGACAGGCTCTCCTACAATGAGCAGTTCTTC.

CDR3: CASSEIREGRDEQFF. The CDR3 DNA sequence: TGCGCCAGCAGTGAGATACGGGAGGGCCGGGATGAGCAGTTCTTC. The genes are TRBV10-2 and TRBJ2-1; 8 nucleotides agree with TRBD2. This CDR3 comprises 15 residues. Germline V gene lookup returns CDR1 WSHSY and CDR2 SAAADI. J gave up 8 bases and V 2 bases, and 8 bases lay outside the gene matches.

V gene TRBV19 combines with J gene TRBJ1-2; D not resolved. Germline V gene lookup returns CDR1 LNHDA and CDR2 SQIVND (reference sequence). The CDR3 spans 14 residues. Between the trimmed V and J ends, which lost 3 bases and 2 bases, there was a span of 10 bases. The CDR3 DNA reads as TGTGCCAGTAGTATCTTGACAATGAACTATGGCTACACCTTC. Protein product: CASSILTMNYGYTF.

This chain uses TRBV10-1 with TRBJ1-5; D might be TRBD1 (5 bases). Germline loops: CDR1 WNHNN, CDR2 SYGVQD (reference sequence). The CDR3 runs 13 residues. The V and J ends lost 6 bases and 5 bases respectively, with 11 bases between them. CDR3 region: CASSGEGDQPQHF. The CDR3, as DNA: TGCGCCAGCAGCGGTGAAGGGGATCAGCCCCAGCATTTT.

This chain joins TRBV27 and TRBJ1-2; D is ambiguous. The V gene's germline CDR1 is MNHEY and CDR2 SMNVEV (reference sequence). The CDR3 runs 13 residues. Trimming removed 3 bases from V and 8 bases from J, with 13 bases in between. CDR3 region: CASSLSGLKGYTF. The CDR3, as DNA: TGTGCCAGCAGTTTGTCTGGGTTGAAAGGCTACACCTTC.

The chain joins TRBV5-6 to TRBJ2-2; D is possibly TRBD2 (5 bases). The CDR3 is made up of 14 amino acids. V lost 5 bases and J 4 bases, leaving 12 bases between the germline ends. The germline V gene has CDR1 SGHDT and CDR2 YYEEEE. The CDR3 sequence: CASSVGVGTGELFF. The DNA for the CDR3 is TGTGCCAGCAGTGTCGGGGTCGGCACCGGGGAGCTGTTTTTT.

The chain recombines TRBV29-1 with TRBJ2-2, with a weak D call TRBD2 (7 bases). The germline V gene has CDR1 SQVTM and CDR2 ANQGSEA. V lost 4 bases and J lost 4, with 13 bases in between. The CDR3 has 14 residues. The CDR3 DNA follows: TGCAGCGTTGTTGCAGGGGAGGGCACCGGGGAGCTGTTTTTT. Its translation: CSVVAGEGTGELFF.

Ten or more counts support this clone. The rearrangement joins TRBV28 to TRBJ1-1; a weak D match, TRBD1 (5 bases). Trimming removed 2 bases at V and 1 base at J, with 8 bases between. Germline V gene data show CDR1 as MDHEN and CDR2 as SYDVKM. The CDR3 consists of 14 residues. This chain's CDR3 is CASSLTGENTEAFF. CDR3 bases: TGTGCCAGCAGTTTAACGGGGGAGAACACTGAAGCTTTCTTT. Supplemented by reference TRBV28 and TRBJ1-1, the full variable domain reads DVKVTQSSRYLVKRTGEKVFLECVQDMDHENMFWYRQDPGLGLRLIYFSYDVKMKEKGDIPEGYSVSREKKERFSLILESASTNQTSMYLCASSLTGENTEAFFGQGTRLTVV.

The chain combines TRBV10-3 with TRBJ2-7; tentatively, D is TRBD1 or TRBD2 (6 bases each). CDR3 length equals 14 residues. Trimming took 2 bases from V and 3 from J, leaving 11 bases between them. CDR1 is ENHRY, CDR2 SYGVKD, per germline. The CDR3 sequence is CAISEPGADYEQYF. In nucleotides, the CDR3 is TGTGCCATCAGTGAGCCGGGGGCGGACTACGAGCAGTACTTC.

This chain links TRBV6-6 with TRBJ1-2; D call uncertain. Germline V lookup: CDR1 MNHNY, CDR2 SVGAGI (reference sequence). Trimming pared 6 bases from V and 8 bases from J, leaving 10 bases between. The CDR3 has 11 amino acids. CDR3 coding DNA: TGTGCCAGCAGAGAGGGCCGCGGCTACACCTTC. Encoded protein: CASREGRGYTF.

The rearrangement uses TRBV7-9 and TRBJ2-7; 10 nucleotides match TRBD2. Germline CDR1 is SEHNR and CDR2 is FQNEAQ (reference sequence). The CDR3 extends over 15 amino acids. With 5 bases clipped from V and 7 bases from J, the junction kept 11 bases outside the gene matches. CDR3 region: CASSPRTSGVKEQYF. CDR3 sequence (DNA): TGTGCCAGCAGCCCCCGGACTAGCGGTGTTAAAGAGCAGTACTTC.

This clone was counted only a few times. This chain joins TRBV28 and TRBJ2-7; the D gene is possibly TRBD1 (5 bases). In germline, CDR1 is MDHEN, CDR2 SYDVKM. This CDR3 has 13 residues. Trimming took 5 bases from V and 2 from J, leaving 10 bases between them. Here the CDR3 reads CASSRQRTYEQYF. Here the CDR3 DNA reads TGTGCCAGCAGTAGACAGAGGACCTACGAGCAGTACTTC.

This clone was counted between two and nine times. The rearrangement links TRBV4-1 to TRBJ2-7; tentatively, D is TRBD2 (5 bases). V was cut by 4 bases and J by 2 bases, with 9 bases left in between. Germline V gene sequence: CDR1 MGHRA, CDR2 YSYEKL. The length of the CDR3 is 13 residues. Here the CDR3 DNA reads TGCGCCAGCAGCCGAGGACTGACCTACGAGCAGTACTTC. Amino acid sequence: CASSRGLTYEQYF.

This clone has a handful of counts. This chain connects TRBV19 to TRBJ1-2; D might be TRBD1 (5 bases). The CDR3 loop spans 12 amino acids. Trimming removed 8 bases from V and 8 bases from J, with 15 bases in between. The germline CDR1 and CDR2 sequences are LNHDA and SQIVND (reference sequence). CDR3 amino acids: CASSQGFLGYTF. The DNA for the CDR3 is TGTGCCAGTTCCCAGGGTTTTCTCGGCTACACCTTC.

CDR3 protein: CASSSRDRGPTAYNEQFF. CDR3 nucleotides: TGTGCCAGTAGTAGCCGGGACAGGGGGCCGACTGCCTACAATGAGCAGTTCTTC. The J gene is TRBJ2-1, the V gene TRBV19; 12 bases fit TRBD1. This CDR3 region has 18 residues. V gave up 4 bases and J gave up 2 bases; unmatched junction bases: 9. Germline V gives CDR1 LNHDA, CDR2 SQIVND (reference sequence).

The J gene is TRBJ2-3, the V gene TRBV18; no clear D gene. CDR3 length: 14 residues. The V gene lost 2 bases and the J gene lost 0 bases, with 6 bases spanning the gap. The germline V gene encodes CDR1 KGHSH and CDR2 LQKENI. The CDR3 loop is CASSPFGSTDTQYF. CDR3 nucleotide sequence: TGTGCCAGCTCACCATTCGGGAGCACAGATACGCAGTATTTT.

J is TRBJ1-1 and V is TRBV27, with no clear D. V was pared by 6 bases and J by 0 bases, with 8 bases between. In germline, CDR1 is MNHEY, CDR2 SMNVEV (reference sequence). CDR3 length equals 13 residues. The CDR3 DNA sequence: TGTGCCAGCAGACCGGGCATGAACACTGAAGCTTTCTTT. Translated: CASRPGMNTEAFF.